The sequence of this T cell receptor (beta chain) was determined in a study of OX40 agonist ivuxolimab in advanced cancers. To note about this clone: The target antigen is unknown.

Notes on the study in general: At doses 0.1 to 3.0 mg/kg, CD4+ and CD8+ clones expanded. Among T cells, CD8+ cells averaged more expanded clones than CD4+ cells.

This CDR3 has 16 amino acids. The germline V and J ends were trimmed by 3 bases and 0 bases, with 11 bases remaining between them. Germline V lookup: CDR1 SGHTA, CDR2 FQGNSA. The protocol was immunoSEQ multiplex PCR, while the TCRdb copy is restricted to in-frame clones and leaves out a portion. The repertoire consists of roughly 60,000 clones, with about 88% occurring once and the leading ten covering about 0.77%. The sample in question was CD4+ or CD8+ T cells sorted from blood, obtained in a trial of the OX40 agonist ivuxolimab. The chain uses TRBV7-2 and TRBJ1-4; D is uncertain. This TCR derives from an adult with an advanced solid tumor such as melanoma, head and neck, liver or kidney cancer. CDR3 DNA sequence: TGTGCCAGCAGCTTGAACGGGCCTGCAACTAATGAAAAACTGTTTTTT. Amino acid sequence: CASSLNGPATNEKLFF.